This TCR beta chain was recorded in a study of blood T cell repertoires in COVID-19. The germline CDR1 and CDR2 sequences are SGHAT and FQNNGV. Trimming shortened V by 6 bases and J by 5 bases, and 10 bases separated the two germline ends. The CDR3 is made up of 12 amino acids. In the original analysis: Amplification from reference gene primers served as the basis for estimated nucleated cell counts. The repertoire was sequenced with immunoSEQ multiplex PCR; TCRdb's copy has only in-frame clones and lacks some. V, J and clone size reflect that table, while D and trimming were determined from the DNA. The sample consists of roughly 220,000 clones, approximately 83% of them appearing once.

The clonotype originates from a woman in her 30s who had recovered from COVID-19. This chain links TRBV11-2 with TRBJ1-2, with D unclear. The specimen sequenced was peripheral blood. The CDR3: CASSRRGYGYTF. The DNA of the CDR3 is TGTGCCAGCAGTCGGCGGGGTTATGGCTACACCTTC.